The 8 T cell receptor beta chains below come from one sample, sequenced in a study of vaccination and CD4 T cells after COVID-19 (dated by TCRdb to between 2021 and 2023). Receptor amplification or capture employed PCR. TCRdb shows the sequencer as Illumina iSeq 100. DNA from cultured CD4+ T cells underwent TCR sequencing with the Oncomine TCR Beta short-read assay at the Johns Hopkins FTIC core. Genomic DNA was extracted from the cultured CD4+ T cells with the QIAamp micro DNA kit. TCRdb handled the public reads itself, with Q25 trimming in fastp and clone calling in MiXCR, and kept productive beta chains. Each entry merges the rows of one CDR3 protein and shows their most common DNA and genes. This sample holds approximately 10,000 distinct CDR3 sequences; 30% to 45% were observed only once. In total, the top ten clones hold about 17% of the sample. Their antigens are not known. The meaning of the sample's treatment or condition label: approximately 10-day PBMC culture with coronavirus spike peptide pools or control peptides (ViraFEST assay). CD4+ T cells from unexposed donors were collected before the COVID-19 pandemic (2011-2018).

Input material: CD4+ T cells from blood, cultured in vitro. These receptors were obtained from a human donor in good health.

This clonotype was observed a few times. The chain joins TRBV11-1 to TRBJ2-7; 8 nucleotides match TRBD1. Trimming removed 5 bases from V and 5 bases from J; junction bases left unmatched: 2. The germline V gene has CDR1 SGHAT and CDR2 FQDESV (reference sequence). The CDR3 is 12 residues long. The CDR3 nucleotides read TGTGCCAGCAGCACGGACAGGGACGAGCAGTACTTC. As protein: CASSTDRDEQYF.

This clonotype was counted only a few times. The rearrangement joins TRBV7-2 to TRBJ1-2; D remains ambiguous. Trimming took 7 bases from V and 1 from J, leaving 13 bases between them. CDR1 and CDR2 from the germline V gene are SGHTA and FQGNSA. CDR3 size: 14 residues. Here the CDR3 DNA reads TGTGCCAGCATCCCAAGTGGGAGTAACTATGGCTACACCTTC. Protein sequence: CASIPSGSNYGYTF.

The chain links TRBV6-1 to TRBJ1-4, with unresolved D. The germline gives CDR1 MNHNS, CDR2 SASEGT. The CDR3 consists of 14 residues. V lost 3 bases, J lost 4 bases, and 9 bases lay in between. The CDR3 sequence is CASSDPWGNEKLFF. The CDR3 coding sequence is TGTGCCAGCAGTGACCCCTGGGGTAATGAAAAACTGTTTTTT.

This clonotype was observed a few times. CDR3 in amino acids: CASSEGVDQPQHF. The CDR3 nucleotides read TGTGCCAGCTCGGAAGGTGTTGATCAGCCCCAGCATTTT. The chain links TRBV18 to TRBJ1-5; no reliable D call. The CDR3 sequence is 13 residues long. V was pared by 6 bases and J by 5 bases, with 11 bases between. Germline V gene sequence: CDR1 KGHSH, CDR2 LQKENI. Using reference TRBV18 and TRBJ1-5 for the parts outside the CDR3, the full variable domain is NAGVMQNPRHLVRRRGQEARLRCSPMKGHSHVYWYRQLPEEGLKFMVYLQKENIIDESGMPKERFSAEFPKEGPSILRIQQVVRGDSAAYFCASSEGVDQPQHFGDGTRLSIL.

This clonotype has more than one count but fewer than ten. Germline is not matched at one junction end, which may reflect a read error. The gene calls are TRBV7-7 and TRBJ2-3, with 7 bases matching TRBD2. Per germline, CDR1 SSHAT and CDR2 FNYEAQ (reference sequence). The CDR3 runs 14 residues. CDR3 residues: CASSLAGRTDTQYF. CDR3 DNA sequence: TGTGCTAGCAGCTTAGCGGGTAGAACAGATACGCAGTATTTT.

Only a few counts were recorded for this clonotype. The V and J genes are TRBV27 and TRBJ2-7, with a weak D call TRBD2 (6 bases). Trimming stripped 3 bases from V and 1 base from J, with 13 bases between. Germline CDR1 MNHEY, CDR2 SMNVEV (reference sequence). The CDR3 consists of 15 residues. In DNA, the CDR3 is TGTGCCAGCAGTTTTCGAGGGACTTGGTCCTACGAGCAGTACTTC. Its translation is CASSFRGTWSYEQYF.

This chain joins TRBV27 and TRBJ1-5, with TRBD1 identical over 8 bases. Germline lookup yields CDR1 MNHEY and CDR2 SMNVEV (reference sequence). The V gene end was trimmed by 3 bases and the J gene end by 1 base; junction bases not matched to a gene: 2. The CDR3 extends over 15 amino acids. Written as DNA, the CDR3 is TGTGCCAGCAGTTTCAGACAGGGGAGCAATCAGCCCCAGCATTTT. Translation: CASSFRQGSNQPQHF.

In this sample, this clonotype turned up a few times. The V gene is TRBV20-1, the J gene TRBJ2-1, with D possibly TRBD2 on 5 matching bases. The CDR3 has 14 amino acids. V was trimmed by 4 bases and J by 8 bases, leaving 18 bases between them. Per the germline V gene, CDR1 is DFQATT and CDR2 is SNEGSKA (reference sequence). The CDR3 nucleotides read TGCAGTGCTAACCGGGATTTTAGCGTTCATGAGCAGTTCTTC. Translation: CSANRDFSVHEQFF.